One sample yielded the 23 T cell receptor beta chains listed below, sequenced in a study of post-analysis software for immune sequencing data. Prepared TCR beta cDNA libraries contained unique molecular identifiers. TCRdb reanalysed the PCR reads using MiXCR and keeps one entry per CDR3 protein. The sample yields about 160,000 distinct CDR3 sequences, around 36% seen once. Source: blood, taken after autologous hematopoietic stem cell transplantation. The receptors stem from a girl aged 10 to 17 with multiple sclerosis.

In this sample, this clonotype turned up a few times. The rearrangement joins TRBV7-2 to TRBJ1-1; D remains unclear. CDR1 is SGHTA, CDR2 FQGNSA, per germline. V was trimmed by 7 bases and J by 7 bases, leaving 16 bases between them. The CDR3 covers 13 residues. The CDR3: CASTLGQADEAFF. As DNA, the CDR3 is TGTGCCAGCACCCTAGGGCAGGCCGATGAAGCTTTCTTT.

About this clonotype itself: One end of the junction is discordant with germline, which a read error may explain. The J gene is TRBJ2-3, the V gene TRBV5-1; 8 bases agree with TRBD2. The germline CDR1 and CDR2 sequences are SGHRS and YFSETQ. This CDR3 has 16 amino acids. The CDR3 DNA follows: TGCACCAGCAGCTCCCCCTCGACTAGCGCCACAGATACGCAGTATTTT. Protein product: CTSSSPSTSATDTQYF.

This rearrangement joins TRBV20-1 to TRBJ1-5; TRBD1 agrees at 7 bases. V dropped 5 bases and J dropped 13; count of bases not matched to a gene: 14. This CDR3 comprises 13 residues. The germline V gene has CDR1 DFQATT and CDR2 SNEGSKA (reference sequence). CDR3 bases: TGCAGTGCTGCGGGACAGTCCCTAGGGGATCAGCATTTT. Protein: CSAAGQSLGDQHF.

The chain joins TRBV10-2 to TRBJ2-1; no definite D call. Looked up from germline, CDR1 is WSHSY and CDR2 is SAAADI. The ends were cut back, 4 bases at V and 2 bases at J, with 3 bases in the middle. The CDR3 runs 12 residues. The CDR3 coding sequence is TGCGCCAGCAGTGTAACCTACAATGAGCAGTTCTTC. Protein product: CASSVTYNEQFF.

V gene TRBV6-2 or TRBV6-3 combines with J gene TRBJ2-3; 11 nucleotides line up with TRBD2. The V and J ends lost 5 bases and 5 bases, in that order; junction bases with no gene match: 6. This CDR3 contains 15 residues. CDR1 is MNHEY and CDR2 is SVGEGT in the germline V gene. The CDR3 bases are TGTGCCAGCAGTCCGACTAGCGGGATGTTAGATACGCAGTATTTT. Protein sequence: CASSPTSGMLDTQYF.

This clonotype was counted only a few times. This chain joins TRBV7-2 and TRBJ1-1, with a tentative D call TRBD1 (5 bases). This CDR3 is built from 14 residues. Germline V gene data show CDR1 as SGHTA and CDR2 as FQGNSA. Trimming shortened V by 1 base and J by 8 bases, and 14 bases separated the two germline ends. CDR3 region: CASSLEGRRGEAFF. The CDR3 region has the DNA TGTGCCAGCAGCTTAGAGGGACGCCGGGGGGAAGCTTTCTTT.

This rearrangement joins TRBV15 to TRBJ2-1; D tentatively reads TRBD1 or TRBD2 (6 bases each). The CDR3 is 14 residues long. Trimming removed 8 bases at V and 9 bases at J, with 20 bases between. The germline V gene encodes CDR1 LNHNV and CDR2 YYDKDF (reference sequence). The CDR3 here is CATRTAGPGGEQFF. CDR3 in DNA: TGTGCCACCCGGACAGCAGGGCCCGGGGGTGAGCAGTTCTTC. The variable domain in full, with the rest retrieved from reference TRBV15 and TRBJ2-1, is DAMVIQNPRYQVTQFGKPVTLSCSQTLNHNVMYWYQQKSSQAPKLLFHYYDKDFNNEADTPDNFQSRRPNTSFCFLDIRSPGLGDTAMYLCATRTAGPGGEQFFGPGTRLTVL.

This clonotype has at least ten counts. V usage is TRBV7-6 and J usage is TRBJ1-2; D remains ambiguous. The V gene lost 5 bases and the J gene lost 2 bases, with 9 bases spanning the gap. The CDR3 is made up of 13 amino acids. The germline gives CDR1 SGHVS, CDR2 FNYEAQ. The CDR3 here is CASSRELNYGYTF. The CDR3 bases are TGTGCCAGCAGCCGAGAATTGAACTATGGCTACACCTTC.

The sample holds a few counts of this clonotype. V is TRBV6-6 and J is TRBJ1-1, with 7 positions matching TRBD1. The CDR3 is made up of 13 amino acids. Germline V gene lookup returns CDR1 MNHNY and CDR2 SVGAGI (reference sequence). Trimming took 6 bases from V and 6 from J; bases not matched to a gene: 7. The CDR3 sequence is CASSRPGTAEAFF. For the CDR3, the DNA is TGTGCCAGCAGCCGCCCCGGGACAGCTGAAGCTTTCTTT.

Notes on this clonotype: Its ends do not fully match the called genes, so a read error is possible. The chain employs TRBV2 and TRBJ1-2, with no clear D. Germline V gene sequence: CDR1 SNHLY, CDR2 FYNNEI. The CDR3 is 13 amino acids. As DNA, the CDR3 is TGTGCCGGCAGTGAAAGGCCAGTTTATGGCTACACCTTC. It translates to CAGSERPVYGYTF.

A remark on this clonotype: Since a much larger clone is just one base distant, this may be a read error. The chain uses TRBV29-1 and TRBJ2-5; TRBD2 agrees at 8 bases. The CDR3 has 15 amino acids. From germline, CDR1 is SQVTM and CDR2 ANQGSEA. CDR3 amino acids: CSFEGSSGYQETQYF. CDR3 nucleotides: TGCAGCTTTGAAGGATCTAGCGGGTACCAAGAGACCCAGTACTTC.

This rearrangement joins TRBV20-1 to TRBJ2-5; a weak D match, TRBD1 (5 bases). Trimming stripped 5 bases from V and 5 bases from J, with 12 bases between. This CDR3 has 12 amino acids. CDR1 and CDR2 (germline): DFQATT, SNEGSKA (reference sequence). CDR3 sequence (DNA): TGCAGTGCTTTGACAGTATTGGAGACCCAGTACTTC. It yields the protein CSALTVLETQYF.

The CDR3 loop is CASRGLAVISSYNEQFF. The CDR3 nucleotides are TGTGCCAGCAGGGGACTAGCGGTAATAAGCTCCTACAATGAGCAGTTCTTC. The rearrangement links TRBV12-3 or TRBV12-4 to TRBJ2-1; 11 positions match TRBD2. Trimming cost V 6 bases and J 0 bases; bases outside gene matches: 7. The CDR3 contains 17 residues.

The table lists this clonotype with a few counts. The chain joins TRBV4-3 to TRBJ2-3; TRBD2 matches 7 bases. The germline V gene has CDR1 LGHNA and CDR2 YSLEER. The CDR3 covers 17 residues. Germline trimming cut 1 base from V and 0 bases from J; bases unmatched to any gene: 7. The DNA for the CDR3 is TGCGCCAGCAGCCAAGCCCCAAGGACTAGTAGCACAGATACGCAGTATTTT. Translation gives CASSQAPRTSSTDTQYF.

The CDR3 loop is CATSDGAKGQETQYF. The DNA for the CDR3 is TGTGCCACCAGTGACGGGGCTAAGGGGCAAGAGACCCAGTACTTC. V is TRBV24-1 and J is TRBJ2-5; D might be TRBD1 or TRBD2, each matching 5 bases. V shed 4 bases and J shed 2 bases, with 13 bases lying between them. The CDR3 loop spans 15 amino acids. Looked up from germline, CDR1 is KGHDR and CDR2 is SFDVKD.

Only a few counts were recorded for this clonotype. The CDR3 DNA reads as TGTGCCAGCAGCTTAGCGGGAGGTAATTTTGGTGAGCAGTTCTTC. Its protein product is CASSLAGGNFGEQFF. The chain joins TRBV7-3 to TRBJ2-1, with 8 bases identical to TRBD2. Germline CDR1 is SGHTA and CDR2 is FQGTGA. The length of the CDR3 is 15 residues. Unmatched junction bases numbered 9, after V lost 2 bases and J lost 9 bases.

In this sample, this clonotype turned up a few times. The chain employs TRBV29-1 and TRBJ2-1, with 7 nucleotides matching TRBD1. V dropped 6 bases and J dropped 5; count of bases not matched to a gene: 13. Germline assignment: CDR1 SQVTM and CDR2 ANQGSEA. This CDR3 has 15 amino acids. This CDR3 is CSVFFTGVAHNEQFF. The CDR3 nucleotides are TGCAGCGTCTTTTTTACAGGGGTAGCACACAATGAGCAGTTCTTC.

Worth noting for this clonotype: This may come from a read error, since a much larger clone is one base off. As DNA, the CDR3 is TGCAGCGTTGAAAGTGGGGAAAAACGGTTTTTT. Its translation is CSVESGEKRFF. J is TRBJ1-4 and V is TRBV29-1; D is ambiguous. The CDR3 covers 11 residues. Germline V gene data show CDR1 as SQVTM and CDR2 as ANQGSEA. The variable domain in full, with the rest retrieved from reference TRBV29-1 and TRBJ1-4, is SAVISQKPSRDICQRGTSLTIQCQVDSQVTMMFWYRQQPGQSLTLIATANQGSEATYESGFVIDKFPISRPNLTFSTLTVSNMSPEDSSIYLCSVESGEKRFFGSGTQLSVL.

This clonotype was observed many times. The chain joins TRBV7-6 to TRBJ2-5; 8 bases are shared with TRBD2. Trimming removed 1 base from V and 2 bases from J; junction bases left unmatched: 3. Per germline, CDR1 SGHVS and CDR2 FNYEAQ. The CDR3 runs 15 residues. CDR3 nucleotides: TGTGCCAGCAGCTTAGAACTAGCGGATCAAGAGACCCAGTACTTC. This encodes CASSLELADQETQYF.

The chain employs TRBV6-2 or TRBV6-3 and TRBJ2-1, with D possibly matching TRBD1 (7 bases). There are 16 residues in the CDR3. V lost 2 bases, J lost 2 bases, and 13 bases lay in between. Germline V gene lookup returns CDR1 MNHEY and CDR2 SVGEGT. DNA of the CDR3: TGTGCCAGCAGTTACGCCGCGGGGACAGCCTACAATGAGCAGTTCTTC. This encodes CASSYAAGTAYNEQFF.

This clonotype was detected only a few times. V is TRBV12-3 or TRBV12-4 and J is TRBJ1-4; a weak D match, TRBD1 (6 bases). Trimming stripped 6 bases from V and 7 bases from J, with 18 bases between. This CDR3 is 15 amino acids long. DNA of the CDR3: TGTGCCAGCAGCCCCACGGGGGGGCCAGGTGAAAAACTGTTTTTT. Encoded protein: CASSPTGGPGEKLFF.

The chain links TRBV2 to TRBJ2-7; 7 nucleotides agree with TRBD2. The ends lost 2 bases at V and 7 bases at J; junction bases unmatched: 8. This CDR3 region has 14 residues. CDR1 is SNHLY and CDR2 is FYNNEI in the germline V gene. For the CDR3, the DNA is TGTGCCAGCAGTGAATGGGCTAGCGGTCTGGAGCAGTACTTC. As protein: CASSEWASGLEQYF.

There are a few counts of this clonotype. V gene TRBV12-3 or TRBV12-4 combines with J gene TRBJ1-1; no definite D call. Between the trimmed V and J ends, which lost 7 bases and 0 bases, there was a span of 12 bases. The CDR3 consists of 14 residues. Here the CDR3 DNA reads TGTGCCAGCAACAAGGGTGATATGAACACTGAAGCTTTCTTT. Its translation: CASNKGDMNTEAFF.